The clone carrying this T cell receptor (beta chain) was seen a single time. Its antigen is not identified. V lost 4 bases and J lost 5; bases outside the gene matches: 7. Germline CDR1 MNHEY, CDR2 SVGAGI. This CDR3 has 14 residues. Exclusion of a patient followed from autoimmune disease history or systemic immunosuppression. The source of the sample is a study of OX40 agonist ivuxolimab in advanced cancers. Study-wide background: All patients had ivuxolimab intravenously every 2 weeks at 0.01 to 10 mg/kg.

Clones were read by immunoSEQ multiplex PCR, and TCRdb kept only the in-frame ones, dropping some. The table includes 15,000 to 25,000 clones, about 76% detected once. The study's findings and limits: Some nonresponders additionally presented with little normalized T-cell clonal expansion. Averaged across samples, CD8+ T cells carried more expanded clones than CD4+ did.

The sequencing here drew on CD4+ or CD8+ T cells sorted from blood, taken in a trial of the OX40 agonist ivuxolimab. The V gene is TRBV6-5, the J gene TRBJ2-5, with 7 bases identical to TRBD2. The receptor was derived from an adult with an advanced solid tumor such as melanoma, head and neck, liver or kidney cancer. The CDR3 is CASSSGGRAETQYF. CDR3 DNA: TGTGCCAGCAGTTCAGGCGGGAGAGCGGAGACCCAGTACTTC.